This paragraph covers one T cell receptor (beta chain) sequence. What it recognizes is unknown. The data originate from a study of Tregs in tolerant kidney transplant recipients. Profiling relied on immunoSEQ multiplex PCR, and the TCRdb table lists in-frame clones only, not all of them. This table has hundreds of thousands of clones, 65% to 85% appearing once. General study findings and limits: Expanding Tregs on activated donor B cells appeared to best identify donor-specific TCRbeta clones.

There are 14 residues in the CDR3. Trimming took 5 bases from V and 5 from J; bases not matched to a gene: 9. Germline V lookup: CDR1 MNHEY, CDR2 SMNVEV (reference sequence). Sequencing was performed on CD4+ T cells from blood. The TCR originated in a human donor in good health. The chain is built from TRBV27 and TRBJ2-7, with 7 bases identical to TRBD2. CDR3 coding DNA: TGTGCCAGCAGTATGGGGAGGGGAATCCACGAGCAGTACTTC. As protein: CASSMGRGIHEQYF.